The 18 T cell receptor beta chains below come from one sample, sequenced in a study of breast tumors, draining lymph nodes, adjacent tissues. TCRdb used MiXCR to reprocess the multiplex PCR reads, holding one entry per CDR3 protein. In the table there are 66,000 or so distinct CDR3 sequences, approximately 40% of which are singletons. Sample: breast tumor tissue. These receptors all stem from a female donor with breast cancer. Some clones in this sample may be carry-over from other donors' samples.

The V and J genes are TRBV29-1 and TRBJ2-1; unclear D gene. The CDR3 runs to 12 residues. The V gene lost 6 bases and the J gene lost 3 bases, with 9 bases spanning the gap. Germline loops: CDR1 SQVTM, CDR2 ANQGSEA. Here the CDR3 DNA reads TGCAGCGTAGATGGTAACTACAATGAGCAGTTCTTC. Translated, it gives CSVDGNYNEQFF.

The chain joins TRBV20-1 to TRBJ2-3; 8 bases align to TRBD2. The CDR3 is made up of 17 amino acids. Per the germline V gene, CDR1 is DFQATT and CDR2 is SNEGSKA (reference sequence). Germline trimming cut 2 bases from V and 2 bases from J; bases unmatched to any gene: 12. The CDR3 is CSARTGLTSGDTDTQYF. The DNA of the CDR3 is TGCAGTGCTAGAACCGGCCTAACTAGCGGAGACACAGATACGCAGTATTTT.

In this sample, this clonotype turned up many times. The chain has TRBV7-8 and TRBJ2-7; D is unclear. The CDR3 is 16 residues long. V lost 1 base to trimming and J lost 0 bases, with 13 bases between them. Germline lookup yields CDR1 SGHVS and CDR2 FQNEAQ. This CDR3 is CASSLEVSLSSYEQYF. The CDR3 coding sequence is TGTGCCAGCAGCTTAGAGGTTAGCCTAAGCTCCTACGAGCAGTACTTC.

This clonotype came up many times. The V call is TRBV6-1, the J call TRBJ2-7; D not resolved. CDR1 and CDR2 (germline): MNHNS, SASEGT. The CDR3 totals 15 residues. The V gene lost 2 bases and the J gene lost 3 bases, with 14 bases spanning the gap. The DNA for the CDR3 is TGTGCCAGCAGTGAACTAGGCCGCACGGGCTACGAGCAGTACTTC. Protein: CASSELGRTGYEQYF.

The chain joins TRBV9 to TRBJ2-3; possible D gene TRBD1, 6 bases. The CDR3 is 21 residues long. Between the trimmed V and J ends, which lost 3 bases and 3 bases, there was a span of 32 bases. Germline CDR1 is SGDLS and CDR2 is YYNGEE. This CDR3 reads CASSESTGQRPHKTGTDTQYF. In nucleotides, the CDR3 is TGTGCCAGCAGCGAGTCCACGGGGCAACGCCCGCACAAAACAGGGACAGATACGCAGTATTTT.

This clonotype was recorded at least ten times. CDR3: CASTGGSYNEQFF. The DNA for the CDR3 is TGTGCCAGCACAGGGGGCTCCTACAATGAGCAGTTCTTC. The rearrangement uses TRBV12-3 or TRBV12-4 and TRBJ2-1; 7 bases match TRBD1. The CDR3 loop spans 13 amino acids. J gave up 0 bases and V 7 bases, and 0 bases lay outside the gene matches.

For this clonotype: A much larger clone lies one base from this, so it may be a read error. The chain links TRBV6-5 to TRBJ1-4, with D perhaps TRBD1 (6 bases). From germline, CDR1 is MNHEY and CDR2 SVGAGI. The CDR3 is 15 amino acids. CDR3 coding DNA: TGTGCCAGCAGCCCCTTTGGGGGCGTGGGTGAAGAACTGTTTTTT. It is translated as CASSPFGGVGEELFF.

There are many counts of this clonotype. The chain couples TRBV6-6 to TRBJ1-5; D remains ambiguous. CDR3 size: 13 residues. Germline V CDR1 and CDR2: MNHNY, SVGAGI (reference sequence). Trimming stripped 6 bases from V and 0 bases from J, with 6 bases between. The CDR3, as DNA: TGTGCCAGCAGACTAAATAGCAATCAGCCCCAGCATTTT. Protein sequence: CASRLNSNQPQHF.

This clonotype has a count of ten or more. The CDR3 here is CASGLPRPYRSYEQYF. DNA for the CDR3: TGTGCTAGTGGTTTGCCCCGACCCTATAGATCCTACGAGCAGTACTTC. The rearrangement joins TRBV12-5 to TRBJ2-7; no clear D gene. The ends were cut back, 2 bases at V and 1 base at J, with 15 bases in the middle. The CDR3 runs to 16 residues. CDR1 and CDR2 from the germline V gene are LGHNT and FRNRAP.

This clonotype was recorded many times. The chain carries TRBV11-3 and TRBJ2-3; the D gene is possibly TRBD2 (7 bases). Germline V lookup: CDR1 SGHNT, CDR2 YENEEA. V lost 4 bases, J lost 2 bases, and 16 bases lay in between. The CDR3 is 16 residues long. CDR3 bases: TGTGCCAGCAGCTCCCATATAGGGGGGGCCACAGATACGCAGTATTTT. This codes for CASSSHIGGATDTQYF.

The sample holds one count of this clonotype. The chain employs TRBV13 and TRBJ2-6; the D gene is possibly TRBD1 (7 bases). Germline V lookup: CDR1 PRHDT, CDR2 FYEKMQ (reference sequence). V was pared by 5 bases and J by 0 bases, with 17 bases between. The CDR3 covers 18 residues. The CDR3 loop reads CASSLGGRGSSGANVLTF. The CDR3 nucleotides read TGTGCCAGCAGCCTGGGAGGCAGGGGGAGCTCTGGGGCCAACGTCCTGACTTTC.

This clonotype was seen many times. The rearrangement links TRBV5-7 to TRBJ2-7; 7 bases agree with TRBD2. TRBV5-7 carries the ORF label, with uncertain function. J gave up 7 bases and V 2 bases, and 12 bases lay outside the gene matches. The CDR3 is 15 amino acids. The CDR3 reads CASSLSGTTRGEQYF. The CDR3 nucleotides are TGTGCCAGCAGCTTAAGCGGGACGACCCGCGGGGAGCAGTACTTC.

The gene calls are TRBV2 and TRBJ2-1, with 15 bases aligning to TRBD2. Germline assignment: CDR1 SNHLY and CDR2 FYNNEI. Germline trimming cut 7 bases from V and 8 bases from J; bases unmatched to any gene: 9. The CDR3 has 16 residues. CDR3 loop: CASTGTSGRFDYEQFF. CDR3 DNA: TGTGCCAGCACTGGGACTAGCGGGAGGTTTGACTATGAGCAGTTCTTC.

This clonotype was seen only once. J is TRBJ1-6 and V is TRBV7-3; a possible D gene is TRBD1 (5 bases). This CDR3 has 14 amino acids. Germline V gene lookup returns CDR1 SGHTA and CDR2 FQGTGA. V was shortened by 7 bases and J by 7 bases, with 14 bases between the two germline ends. The CDR3 is CASMGGLGNSPLHF. CDR3 nucleotides: TGTGCCAGCATGGGGGGTCTAGGGAATTCACCCCTCCACTTT.

This clonotype was counted many times. A read error is possible here, since a much larger clone lies one base away. This chain joins TRBV6-7 and TRBJ2-1; no definite D call. TRBV6-7 is an ORF, with its function uncertain. The ends were cut back, 6 bases at V and 7 bases at J, with 10 bases in the middle. The CDR3 sequence is 12 residues long. CDR3 in DNA: TGTGCCAGCAGCCAGTGGGGAAATGAGCAGTTCTTC. It yields the protein CASSQWGNEQFF.

This clonotype was seen at least ten times. In DNA form, the CDR3 reads TGCAGTGCTTTGCCGACAGGCCCCAAGAGGGATGGCTACACCTTC. Amino acids: CSALPTGPKRDGYTF. This sequence joins TRBV20-1 and TRBJ1-2; D possibly corresponds to TRBD1 (6 bases). V gave up 5 bases and J gave up 6 bases, with 22 bases separating them. The CDR3 totals 15 residues. The germline CDR1 and CDR2 sequences are DFQATT and SNEGSKA (reference sequence).

The V call is TRBV7-2, the J call TRBJ1-5; D is ambiguous. V dropped 4 bases and J dropped 13 bases, with 8 bases sitting between them. CDR1 is SGHTA and CDR2 is FQGNSA in the germline V gene. This CDR3 region has 10 residues. CDR3: CASSSAGQHF. Written as DNA, the CDR3 is TGTGCCAGCAGCTCGGCGGGACAGCATTTT.

This rearrangement joins TRBV7-9 to TRBJ2-5, with TRBD1 matching over 7 bases. Matching the DNA end better, TRBJ2-7 makes the J call doubtful. The CDR3 extends over 15 amino acids. Germline lookup yields CDR1 SEHNR and CDR2 FQNEAQ (reference sequence). CDR3 residues: CASSERGTATYEQYF. CDR3 coding DNA: TGTGCCAGCAGCGAACGTGGGACAGCTACCTACGAGCAGTACTTC.